This T cell receptor beta chain was sequenced for a study of blood T cell repertoires in COVID-19. Across the study: Italy, Spain and the United States were the sources of the convalescent and acute COVID-19 samples. Sample material is recorded as cDNA or gDNA derived from T cells, B-cell-depleted T cells, or PBMCs.

Profiling relied on immunoSEQ multiplex PCR, and the TCRdb table lists in-frame clones only, not all of them. In the table there are around 200,000 clones, 70% to 90% of which are singletons. There are 16 residues in the CDR3. Germline trimming cut 5 bases from V and 2 bases from J; bases unmatched to any gene: 5. Germline lookup yields CDR1 MNHEY and CDR2 SVGEGT. This clone was observed a single time. Input material: peripheral blood. The chain uses TRBV6-2 or TRBV6-3 and TRBJ2-2; 10 bases are a match to TRBD2. The receptor comes from a man aged 55-75 years with acute or convalescent COVID-19. CDR3 region: CASSPWTSGNTGELFF. CDR3 sequence (DNA): TGTGCCAGCAGTCCATGGACTAGCGGTAACACCGGGGAGCTGTTTTTT.